The 29 T cell receptor beta chains reported below all come from one sample, sequenced in a study of shared clonotypes between healthy human individuals (dated by TCRdb to the early 2020s). The method was the immunoSEQ multiplex PCR assay. The table comes from immuneACCESS by way of TCRdb, which keeps in-frame sequences with V and J called. Part of the clones is missing from these tables; in studies checked, under half for an unresolved V gene and the rest for unknown reasons. The sample table contains about 2.2 million clones; only one count was recorded for about 92% of them. The top ten constitute 1.7% of the sample. CD8 naive samples were obtained by positive selection for CCR7 among CD45RO-negative cells, yielding a CD45RA+CCR7+ population from which TemRA cells were excluded. Material: naive CD8+ T cells from PBMCs. Sample cell subset or site, as interpreted from the label and publication: CD45RA+CCR7+. These receptors were taken from a man younger than 30 in good health. Some clones in this sample may be carry-over from other donors' samples.

The gene calls are TRBV9 and TRBJ2-1, with 8 positions matching TRBD2. V gave up 3 bases and J gave up 6 bases; unmatched junction bases: 14. The V gene's germline CDR1 is SGDLS and CDR2 YYNGEE. The CDR3 has 17 amino acids. DNA of the CDR3: TGTGCCAGCAGCGCCCGCAAGGGAGCGGGAGTAGGCAATGAGCAGTTCTTC. It codes for CASSARKGAGVGNEQFF.

The rearrangement links TRBV7-8 to TRBJ2-2, with 7 bases fitting TRBD2. In germline, CDR1 is SGHVS, CDR2 FQNEAQ. The V gene end was trimmed by 5 bases and the J gene end by 5 bases; junction bases not matched to a gene: 17. This CDR3 is built from 18 residues. The CDR3 spells CASSPRLSAGVRTGELFF. Written as DNA, the CDR3 is TGTGCCAGCAGCCCGCGTTTAAGCGCGGGAGTTCGGACCGGGGAGCTGTTTTTT.

V and J are TRBV11-3 and TRBJ2-1, with 9 bases aligning to TRBD2. J lost 8 bases, V lost 0 bases, and 8 bases had no gene match. There are 16 residues in the CDR3. CDR1 is SGHNT, CDR2 YENEEA, per germline. This chain's CDR3 is CASSLDGGRALYEQFF. In nucleotides, the CDR3 is TGTGCCAGCAGCTTAGACGGCGGGAGGGCCTTGTATGAGCAGTTCTTC.

V is TRBV29-1 and J is TRBJ2-7; 9 bases are a match to TRBD2. This CDR3 is 13 amino acids long. After removal of 7 bases from V and 3 bases from J, the junction contained 7 bases not matched to a gene. The germline V gene has CDR1 SQVTM and CDR2 ANQGSEA. CDR3 residues: CSALAGNSYEQYF. CDR3 DNA sequence: TGCAGCGCTCTAGCGGGAAACAGCTACGAGCAGTACTTC.

The J gene is TRBJ1-2, the V gene TRBV19; 7 bases map to TRBD1. From germline, CDR1 is LNHDA and CDR2 SQIVND (reference sequence). The CDR3 length is 15 residues. J lost 4 bases, V lost 5 bases, and 10 bases had no gene match. DNA of the CDR3: TGTGCCAGTAGTGTTCGGACAGGCCACTTCTATGGCTACACCTTC. Translated: CASSVRTGHFYGYTF. The full variable domain, with the rest looked up from reference TRBV19 and TRBJ1-2, is DGGITQSPKYLFRKEGQNVTLSCEQNLNHDAMYWYRQDPGQGLRLIYYSQIVNDFQKGDIAEGYSVSREKKESFPLTVTSAQKNPTAFYLCASSVRTGHFYGYTFGSGTRLTVV.

The chain joins TRBV7-9 to TRBJ2-7; TRBD2 is a possible D gene (6 bases). CDR1 and CDR2 (germline): SEHNR, FQNEAQ (reference sequence). V gave up 5 bases and J gave up 3 bases, with 20 bases separating them. The CDR3 consists of 16 residues. The CDR3 protein is CASSPKYGGGGYEQYF. The CDR3 nucleotides are TGTGCCAGCAGCCCAAAATACGGGGGAGGCGGCTACGAGCAGTACTTC.

The sample holds a few counts of this clone. V gene TRBV27 combines with J gene TRBJ1-5, with D possibly TRBD1 on 5 matching bases. This CDR3 has 13 residues. Trimming removed 6 bases from V and 5 bases from J, with 11 bases in between. Germline V CDR1 and CDR2: MNHEY, SMNVEV (reference sequence). CDR3 region: CASRMLGDQPQHF. In DNA form, the CDR3 reads TGTGCCAGCAGGATGTTGGGGGATCAGCCCCAGCATTTT.

This chain uses TRBV6-6 with TRBJ1-1; 7 bases fit TRBD1. Trimming took 2 bases from V and 0 from J; bases not matched to a gene: 6. CDR3 length: 16 residues. Germline V lookup: CDR1 MNHNY, CDR2 SVGAGI (reference sequence). CDR3 residues: CASSYPRDSLNTEAFF. The CDR3, as DNA: TGTGCCAGCAGTTACCCTAGGGACAGCCTGAACACTGAAGCTTTCTTT.

This chain uses TRBV5-4 with TRBJ2-7, with 10 bases matching TRBD1. The CDR3 has 13 amino acids. V gave up 4 bases and J gave up 3 bases; unmatched junction bases: 1. Germline CDR1 SGHNT, CDR2 YYREEE (reference sequence). CDR3 protein: CASSGTGDYEQYF. The CDR3 DNA sequence: TGTGCCAGCAGCGGGACAGGGGACTACGAGCAGTACTTC.

This sequence joins TRBV18 and TRBJ2-4; D is uncertain. The CDR3 spans 9 residues. V shed 9 bases and J shed 12 bases, with 9 bases lying between them. The germline V gene has CDR1 KGHSH and CDR2 LQKENI. This chain's CDR3 is CARLWGQYF. CDR3 DNA sequence: TGTGCCAGGCTTTGGGGTCAGTACTTC.

The chain is built from TRBV5-1 and TRBJ2-1; 9 bases match TRBD1. Germline CDR1 is SGHRS and CDR2 is YFSETQ. The trim removed 4 bases at V and 3 bases at J, leaving 5 bases unmatched. CDR3 length: 15 residues. Here the CDR3 DNA reads TGCGCCAGCAGCATCACAGGGGGCGACTACAATGAGCAGTTCTTC. This gives the protein CASSITGGDYNEQFF.

The J gene is TRBJ1-6, the V gene TRBV5-1; possibly TRBD1 for D (6 bases). The CDR3 is 16 residues long. Germline V lookup: CDR1 SGHRS, CDR2 YFSETQ. V lost 2 bases and J lost 7, with 16 bases in between. This CDR3 is CASSFDQGSRNSPLHF. CDR3 bases: TGCGCCAGCAGCTTCGATCAGGGGAGTAGGAATTCACCCCTCCACTTT.

This rearrangement joins TRBV7-9 to TRBJ2-1; D not certain. Germline V gene lookup returns CDR1 SEHNR and CDR2 FQNEAQ (reference sequence). The CDR3 spans 12 residues. Trimming took 6 bases from V and 9 from J, leaving 12 bases between them. CDR3 in DNA: TGTGCCAGCAGTAAAACTCGGAGTGAGCAGTTCTTC. It is translated as CASSKTRSEQFF. The entire variable domain, with the rest obtained from reference TRBV7-9 and TRBJ2-1, is as follows: DTGVSQNPRHKITKRGQNVTFRCDPISEHNRLYWYRQTLGQGPEFLTYFQNEAQLEKSRLLSDRFSAERPKGSFSTLEIQRTEQGDSAMYLCASSKTRSEQFFGPGTRLTVL.

This chain links TRBV10-3 with TRBJ2-2; 8 nucleotides agree with TRBD1. Germline V gene lookup returns CDR1 ENHRY and CDR2 SYGVKD. The trim removed 7 bases at V and 2 bases at J, leaving 6 bases unmatched. CDR3 length equals 15 residues. The CDR3 loop reads CAITETGDNTGELFF. The CDR3 DNA follows: TGTGCCATCACAGAGACAGGGGACAACACCGGGGAGCTGTTTTTT.

Worth noting for this clone: At the DNA level, this CDR3 is encoded by other sequences in the same sample as well. V usage is TRBV27 and J usage is TRBJ1-5; D is possibly TRBD1 (6 bases). The germline gives CDR1 MNHEY, CDR2 SMNVEV (reference sequence). V was cut by 4 bases and J by 3 bases, with 10 bases left in between. This CDR3 has 14 residues. The CDR3: CASSSQGFNQPQHF. CDR3 bases: TGTGCCAGCAGTTCTCAGGGGTTCAATCAGCCCCAGCATTTT.

The genes are TRBV9 and TRBJ2-7; TRBD1 aligns across 7 bases. Germline V gene data show CDR1 as SGDLS and CDR2 as YYNGEE. The trim removed 4 bases at V and 6 bases at J, leaving 10 bases unmatched. This CDR3 contains 14 residues. Written as DNA, the CDR3 is TGTGCCAGCAGCTCCCGGGACAGACATGGCGAGCAGTACTTC. It yields the protein CASSSRDRHGEQYF.

This clone was seen only a few times. This sample also contains other DNA sequences that code for the same CDR3. V usage is TRBV7-9 and J usage is TRBJ1-1; D is unresolved. The CDR3 covers 14 residues. V was trimmed by 0 bases and J by 5 bases, leaving 10 bases between them. Per the germline V gene, CDR1 is SEHNR and CDR2 is FQNEAQ (reference sequence). CDR3: CASSLALDGTEAFF. The CDR3 bases are TGTGCCAGCAGCTTAGCGCTCGACGGGACTGAAGCTTTCTTT.

CDR3 nucleotide sequence: TGTGCCAGCAGCTCCACTAGCGAGTTTGCGTACGAGCAGTACTTC. Translation gives CASSSTSEFAYEQYF. V and J are TRBV7-9 and TRBJ2-7; TRBD2 aligns across 7 bases. V was pared by 4 bases and J by 4 bases, with 10 bases of the junction left unmatched. Germline V lookup: CDR1 SEHNR, CDR2 FQNEAQ (reference sequence). CDR3 length equals 15 residues.

Concerning this clone: Distinct nucleotide sequences in the sample also encode this CDR3. CDR3 loop: CASSPGQVPYEQYF. The CDR3, as DNA: TGTGCCAGCAGTCCGGGACAGGTGCCCTACGAGCAGTACTTC. The chain carries TRBV27 and TRBJ2-7; 8 nucleotides align to TRBD1. The CDR3 spans 14 residues. CDR1 and CDR2 (germline): MNHEY, SMNVEV (reference sequence). J was trimmed by 2 bases and V by 5 bases; bases with no gene match: 5.

This clone was recorded once. This chain connects TRBV7-6 to TRBJ2-7, with no clear D. Looked up from germline, CDR1 is SGHVS and CDR2 is FNYEAQ. V lost 0 bases, J lost 2 bases, and 5 bases lay in between. This CDR3 comprises 13 residues. As DNA, the CDR3 is TGTGCCAGCAGCTTAGCCGACCCCTACGAGCAGTACTTC. Its protein is CASSLADPYEQYF. Using reference TRBV7-6 and TRBJ2-7 for the parts outside the CDR3, the full variable domain is GAGVSQSPRYKVTKRGQDVALRCDPISGHVSLYWYRQALGQGPEFLTYFNYEAQQDKSGLPNDRFSAERPEGSISTLTIQRTEQRDSAMYRCASSLADPYEQYFGPGTRLTVT.

The V call is TRBV9, the J call TRBJ2-3, with 9 nucleotides matching TRBD2. CDR3 length: 15 residues. Germline V gene lookup returns CDR1 SGDLS and CDR2 YYNGEE. The V gene end was trimmed by 4 bases and the J gene end by 0 bases; junction bases not matched to a gene: 3. The CDR3 nucleotides are TGTGCCAGCAGCTCTAGCGGGGATAGCACAGATACGCAGTATTTT. It codes for CASSSSGDSTDTQYF.

This chain joins TRBV4-3 and TRBJ2-1; tentative D call: TRBD2 (5 bases). Germline CDR1 and CDR2: LGHNA and YSLEER. This CDR3 is 16 amino acids long. Trimming stripped 4 bases from V and 6 bases from J, with 19 bases between. The CDR3, as DNA: TGCGCCAGCAGCCGATTAAGTCGTCTAGCCCTCAATGAGCAGTTCTTC. Translation gives CASSRLSRLALNEQFF.

The rearrangement uses TRBV5-6 and TRBJ1-2, with D maybe TRBD1 (6 bases). The CDR3 is made up of 13 amino acids. Germline values: CDR1 SGHDT, CDR2 YYEEEE. Trimming shortened V by 2 bases and J by 2 bases, and 7 bases separated the two germline ends. This chain's CDR3 is CASSLQGNYGYTF. The CDR3 DNA reads TGTGCCAGCAGCTTACAGGGCAACTATGGCTACACCTTC.

The chain links TRBV11-2 to TRBJ2-1; no definite D call. The CDR3 totals 11 residues. Germline CDR1 is SGHAT and CDR2 is FQNNGV. V was clipped by 2 bases and J by 9 bases, with 5 bases between them. The CDR3 DNA reads as TGTGCCAGCAGCTTAACAACTGAGCAGTTCTTC. Translation gives CASSLTTEQFF.

V and J are TRBV7-9 and TRBJ1-4; TRBD1 matches 7 bases. J was trimmed by 7 bases and V by 5 bases; bases with no gene match: 13. Germline values: CDR1 SEHNR, CDR2 FQNEAQ (reference sequence). The CDR3 runs 16 residues. Written as DNA, the CDR3 is TGTGCCAGCAGCCCCCGGGCCGCAGGGGGGAGTGAAAAACTGTTTTTT. Its protein product is CASSPRAAGGSEKLFF.

J is TRBJ2-5 and V is TRBV4-1; D remains unclear. This CDR3 comprises 14 residues. Germline V gives CDR1 MGHRA, CDR2 YSYEKL. V lost 1 base and J lost 2, with 8 bases in between. The CDR3 coding sequence is TGCGCCAGCAGCCAAGCCCTTGTACAAGAGACCCAGTACTTC. The encoded protein is CASSQALVQETQYF.

The chain links TRBV6-5 to TRBJ1-2, with a tentative D call TRBD1 (6 bases). The CDR3 is made up of 12 amino acids. Trimming cost V 6 bases and J 7 bases, with 12 bases left between them. Germline-derived CDR1 and CDR2 are MNHEY and SVGAGI. CDR3 coding DNA: TGTGCCAGCAGCCCGGACAGTATTGGCTACACCTTC. It yields the protein CASSPDSIGYTF.

V and J are TRBV6-1 and TRBJ2-6; D gene ambiguous. Trimming stripped 3 bases from V and 0 bases from J, with 12 bases between. The CDR3 length is 17 residues. From germline, CDR1 is MNHNS and CDR2 SASEGT. The CDR3 sequence is CASSDRNRRSGANVLTF. CDR3 sequence (DNA): TGTGCCAGCAGTGACCGGAACCGGCGCTCTGGGGCCAACGTCCTGACTTTC.

Concerning this clone: In the same sample, other DNA sequences code for this CDR3. J is TRBJ2-7 and V is TRBV11-2; TRBD2 matches at 11 bases. CDR1 SGHAT and CDR2 FQNNGV come from the germline V gene. This CDR3 comprises 16 residues. V gave up 1 base and J gave up 1 base; unmatched junction bases: 3. CDR3 nucleotide sequence: TGTGCCAGCAGCTTAGGAGGGACTAGCGGTTCCTACGAGCAGTACTTC. The encoded protein is CASSLGGTSGSYEQYF.